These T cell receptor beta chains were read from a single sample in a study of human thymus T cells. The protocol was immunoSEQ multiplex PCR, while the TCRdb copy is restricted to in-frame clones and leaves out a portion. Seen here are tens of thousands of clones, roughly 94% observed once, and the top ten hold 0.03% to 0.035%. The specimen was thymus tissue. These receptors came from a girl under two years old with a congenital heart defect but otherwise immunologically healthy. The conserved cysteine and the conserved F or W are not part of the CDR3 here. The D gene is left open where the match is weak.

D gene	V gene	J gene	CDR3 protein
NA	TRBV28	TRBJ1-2	ASSLLLNYGYT
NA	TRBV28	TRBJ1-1	ASSLPGRDNPFMNTEAF
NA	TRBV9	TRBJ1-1	ASSVRGANTEAF
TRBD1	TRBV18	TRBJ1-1	ASSPMQGTANMNTEAF
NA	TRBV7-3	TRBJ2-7	ASSREQY
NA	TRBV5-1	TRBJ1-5	ASSFGVPNQPQH
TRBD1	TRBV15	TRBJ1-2	ATSRADRDLYGYT
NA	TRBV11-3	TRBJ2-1	ASSWGLDNEQF
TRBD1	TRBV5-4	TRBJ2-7	ASSPMTGPSPGEQY
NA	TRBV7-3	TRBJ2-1	ASSPLGGRDNEQF
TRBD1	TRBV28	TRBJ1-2	ASSRDRGNSHYGYT
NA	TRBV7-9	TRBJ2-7	ASSLSAARTYEQY
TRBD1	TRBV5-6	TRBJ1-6	ASSRTGGSSYNSPLH
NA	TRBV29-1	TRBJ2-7	SVECPLGQGGGTYEQY
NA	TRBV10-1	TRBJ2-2	ASGAGTPDTGELF
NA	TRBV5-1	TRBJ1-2	ASSSTAAGGGNYGYT
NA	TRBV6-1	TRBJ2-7	ASSGQWGKQY
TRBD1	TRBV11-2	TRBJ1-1	ASSLARTGWAF
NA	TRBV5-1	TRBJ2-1	ASSPRQVITHNEQF
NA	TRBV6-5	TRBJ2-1	ASSYSKVDEQF
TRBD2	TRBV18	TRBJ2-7	ASSPPRSGGIKNEQY
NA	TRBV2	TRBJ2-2	ASSEGSGPLTGELF
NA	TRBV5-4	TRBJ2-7	ASSFLGGVTYEQY
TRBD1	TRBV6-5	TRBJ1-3	ASSYDRATGNTIY
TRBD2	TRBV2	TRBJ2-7	ASREAGGPSNSYEQY
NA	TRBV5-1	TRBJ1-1	ASSSLCGDGQNTEAF
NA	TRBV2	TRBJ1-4	ASSEQGNEKLF
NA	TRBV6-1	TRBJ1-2	ASRLARNYGYT
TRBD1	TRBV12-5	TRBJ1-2	ASGGPGTGGNYGYT
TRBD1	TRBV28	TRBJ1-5	ASRWDRALGQPQH
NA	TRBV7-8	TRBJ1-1	ASSPPAEDLNTEAF
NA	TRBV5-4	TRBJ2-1	ASSRLYRHYNEQF
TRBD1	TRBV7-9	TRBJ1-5	ASSTGQDNQPQH
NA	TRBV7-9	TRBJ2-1	ASSPPTDREGEQF
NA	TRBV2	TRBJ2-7	ASSEHPASYEQY
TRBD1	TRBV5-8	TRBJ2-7	ASSCYPRDRAYEQY
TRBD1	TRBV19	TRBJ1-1	ASSTKAKGAGTEAF
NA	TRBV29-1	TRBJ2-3	SGRDGHTDTQY
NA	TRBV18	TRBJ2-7	ASSPPLLRYEQY
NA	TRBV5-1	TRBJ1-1	ASSSGNTEAF